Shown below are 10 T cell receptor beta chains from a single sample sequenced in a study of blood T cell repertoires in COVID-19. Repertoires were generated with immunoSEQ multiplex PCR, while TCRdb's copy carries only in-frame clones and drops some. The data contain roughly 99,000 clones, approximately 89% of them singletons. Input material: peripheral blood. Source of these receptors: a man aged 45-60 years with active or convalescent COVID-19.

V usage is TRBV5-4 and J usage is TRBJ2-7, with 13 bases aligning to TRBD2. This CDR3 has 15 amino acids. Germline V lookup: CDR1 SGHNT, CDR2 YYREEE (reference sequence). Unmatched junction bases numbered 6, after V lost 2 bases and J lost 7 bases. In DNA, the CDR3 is TGTGCCAGCAGCTTCAGGACTAGCGGGAGTGTGGAGCAGTACTTC. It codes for CASSFRTSGSVEQYF. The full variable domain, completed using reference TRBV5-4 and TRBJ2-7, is ETGVTQSPTHLIKTRGQQVTLRCSSQSGHNTVSWYQQALGQGPQFIFQYYREEENGRGNFPPRFSGLQFPNYSSELNVNALELDDSALYLCASSFRTSGSVEQYFGPGTRLTVT.

As DNA, the CDR3 is TGCGCCAGCAGCTTGGGGCTAGCGGGAGGGCCCTACGAGCAGTACTTC. It encodes CASSLGLAGGPYEQYF. This chain uses TRBV5-1 with TRBJ2-7, with 12 bases fitting TRBD2. In germline, CDR1 is SGHRS, CDR2 YFSETQ. Losses at the gene ends were 0 bases for V and 2 bases for J; bases not matched to a gene: 3. There are 16 residues in the CDR3.

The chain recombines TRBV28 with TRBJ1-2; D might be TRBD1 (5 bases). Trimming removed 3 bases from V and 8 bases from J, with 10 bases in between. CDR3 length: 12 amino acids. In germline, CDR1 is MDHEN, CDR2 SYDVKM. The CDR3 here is CASSLWGVGYTF. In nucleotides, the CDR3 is TGTGCCAGCAGTTTGTGGGGGGTCGGCTACACCTTC.

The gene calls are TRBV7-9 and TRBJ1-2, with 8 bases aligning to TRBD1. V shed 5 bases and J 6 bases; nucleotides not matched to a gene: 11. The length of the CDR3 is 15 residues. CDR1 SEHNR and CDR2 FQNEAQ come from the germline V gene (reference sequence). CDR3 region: CASSVPGTGRDGYTF. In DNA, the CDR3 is TGTGCCAGCAGCGTCCCCGGGACAGGCAGGGATGGCTACACCTTC.

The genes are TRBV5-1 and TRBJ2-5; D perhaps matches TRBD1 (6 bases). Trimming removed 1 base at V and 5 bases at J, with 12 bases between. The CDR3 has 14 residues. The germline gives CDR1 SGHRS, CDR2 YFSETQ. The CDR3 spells CASSLTGIDETQYF. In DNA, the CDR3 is TGCGCCAGCAGCTTGACAGGGATTGACGAGACCCAGTACTTC.

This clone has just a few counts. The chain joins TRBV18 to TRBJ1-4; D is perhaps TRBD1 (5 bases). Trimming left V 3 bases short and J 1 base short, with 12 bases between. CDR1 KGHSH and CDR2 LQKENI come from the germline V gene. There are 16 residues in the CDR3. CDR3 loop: CASSPGQGETNEKLFF. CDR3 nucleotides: TGTGCCAGCTCACCGGGTCAAGGGGAAACTAATGAAAAACTGTTTTTT. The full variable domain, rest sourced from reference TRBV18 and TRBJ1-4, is NAGVMQNPRHLVRRRGQEARLRCSPMKGHSHVYWYRQLPEEGLKFMVYLQKENIIDESGMPKERFSAEFPKEGPSILRIQQVVRGDSAAYFCASSPGQGETNEKLFFGSGTQLSVL.

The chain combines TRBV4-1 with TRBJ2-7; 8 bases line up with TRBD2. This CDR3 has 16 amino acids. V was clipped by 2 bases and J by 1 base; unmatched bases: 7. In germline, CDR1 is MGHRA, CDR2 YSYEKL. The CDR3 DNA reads TGCGCCAGCAGCCAACACGACACTAGCGGTTCCTACGAGCAGTACTTC. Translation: CASSQHDTSGSYEQYF.

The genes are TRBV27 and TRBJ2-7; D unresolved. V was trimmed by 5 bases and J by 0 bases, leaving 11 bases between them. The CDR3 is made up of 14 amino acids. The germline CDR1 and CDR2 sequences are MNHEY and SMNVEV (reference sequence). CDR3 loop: CASSTRENSYEQYF. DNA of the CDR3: TGTGCCAGCAGTACGCGAGAGAACTCCTACGAGCAGTACTTC.

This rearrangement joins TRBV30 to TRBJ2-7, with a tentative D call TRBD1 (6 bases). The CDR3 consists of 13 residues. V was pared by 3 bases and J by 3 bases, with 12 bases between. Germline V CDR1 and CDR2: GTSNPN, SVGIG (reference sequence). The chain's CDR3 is CAWSWDTLYEQYF. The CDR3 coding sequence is TGTGCCTGGAGCTGGGACACCCTCTACGAGCAGTACTTC.

This chain's CDR3 is CASSGLRDRSSYEQYF. In DNA, the CDR3 is TGTGCCAGCAGTGGCCTCCGGGACAGGAGCTCCTACGAGCAGTACTTC. The chain has TRBV6-1 and TRBJ2-7; TRBD1 agrees at 8 bases. Germline-derived CDR1 and CDR2 are MNHNS and SASEGT. CDR3 size: 16 residues. The V segment lost 4 bases and the J segment 0 bases; nucleotides outside the gene matches: 8.